One sample yielded the 10 T cell receptor beta chains listed below, sequenced in a study of T-cell reconstitution after alpha-beta-depleted transplantation in children. A library of TCRbeta sequences, prepared with unique molecular identifiers, was generated. TCRdb processed the PCR reads anew with MiXCR; each CDR3 protein has one entry. The sample contains over 550,000 distinct CDR3 sequences, over 9.5% of which appear only once. Material: PBMCs from the stem cell graft donor, obtained from the stem cell graft. Receptors were obtained from a human donor who donated a stem cell graft to a child with acute myeloid leukemia.

V is TRBV5-1 and J is TRBJ2-7; TRBD1 matches 10 bases. Germline CDR1 reads SGHRS; CDR2 reads YFSETQ. With 0 bases clipped from V and 6 bases from J, the junction kept 6 bases outside the gene matches. The CDR3 spans 15 residues. The DNA for the CDR3 is TGCGCCAGCAGCTTGGCTGGGACAGGGGTTAGCGAGCAGTACTTC. As protein: CASSLAGTGVSEQYF.

This clonotype was found many times. This chain uses TRBV11-1 with TRBJ2-1, with 15 bases fitting TRBD2. Germline CDR1 is SGHAT and CDR2 is FQDESV (reference sequence). There are 20 residues in the CDR3. J was trimmed by 2 bases and V by 0 bases; bases with no gene match: 8. The CDR3 region is CASSLARGLAGGPTYNEQFF. CDR3 DNA sequence: TGTGCCAGCAGCTTAGCGAGAGGACTAGCGGGAGGGCCCACCTACAATGAGCAGTTCTTC.

The CDR3 bases are TGTGCCAGCAGCTTAGACGGGGCCCCGGGTGGAAACATTCAGTACTTC. The encoded protein is CASSLDGAPGGNIQYF. J is TRBJ2-4 and V is TRBV11-2; possibly TRBD1 or TRBD2 for D (5 bases each). V lost 0 bases to trimming and J lost 6 bases, with 15 bases between them. The CDR3 contains 16 residues. Germline V gene lookup returns CDR1 SGHAT and CDR2 FQNNGV.

This clonotype occurred many times. This chain connects TRBV7-2 to TRBJ1-1, with a possible D match to TRBD1 (5 bases). Germline loops: CDR1 SGHTA, CDR2 FQGNSA. V was pared by 1 base and J by 1 base, with 10 bases between. The CDR3 loop spans 15 amino acids. This chain's CDR3 is CASSLVQGSNTEAFF. The CDR3 nucleotides read TGTGCCAGCAGCTTAGTCCAGGGTTCGAACACTGAAGCTTTCTTT.

The chain uses TRBV6-2 or TRBV6-3 and TRBJ2-5, with TRBD1 matching over 9 bases. V was clipped by 4 bases and J by 4 bases; unmatched bases: 7. Germline CDR1 MNHEY, CDR2 SVGEGT. The length of the CDR3 is 15 residues. The CDR3 spells CASSWDWTGAETQYF. The CDR3, as DNA: TGTGCCAGCAGTTGGGACTGGACAGGGGCAGAGACCCAGTACTTC.

The chain recombines TRBV7-9 with TRBJ1-1, with D unresolved. Trimming shortened V by 8 bases and J by 7 bases, and 11 bases separated the two germline ends. The germline V gene has CDR1 SEHNR and CDR2 FQNEAQ (reference sequence). The CDR3 is 11 amino acids. CDR3 in amino acids: CASDLVGEAFF. CDR3 in DNA: TGTGCCAGCGATTTGGTGGGTGAAGCTTTCTTT.

V is TRBV10-3 and J is TRBJ2-3; 12 nucleotides agree with TRBD2. Germline values: CDR1 ENHRY, CDR2 SYGVKD. The V and J ends lost 4 bases and 4 bases, in that order; junction bases with no gene match: 0. This CDR3 has 14 amino acids. DNA of the CDR3: TGTGCCATCAGTGGACTAGCGGGAGCAGATACGCAGTATTTT. Encoded protein: CAISGLAGADTQYF.

This chain links TRBV10-2 with TRBJ2-2; TRBD2 matches at 14 bases. CDR1 and CDR2 (germline): WSHSY, SAAADI. V lost 6 bases and J lost 6; bases outside the gene matches: 9. The CDR3 is 17 amino acids. Here the CDR3 DNA reads TGCGCCAGCAGCCCGACTAGCGGGAGGGCAGGGGCCGGGGAGCTGTTTTTT. Its translation: CASSPTSGRAGAGELFF.

This clonotype was recorded at least ten times. The chain links TRBV4-3 to TRBJ2-3, with D perhaps given as TRBD1 or TRBD2 (6 bases each). CDR1 is LGHNA, CDR2 YSLEER, per germline. The length of the CDR3 is 16 residues. Trimming removed 2 bases at V and 3 bases at J, with 15 bases between. Here the CDR3 reads CASSQSEGGITDTQYF. CDR3 in DNA: TGCGCCAGCAGCCAATCGGAGGGGGGAATAACAGATACGCAGTATTTT.

Points on this clonotype: This may be a read error, as it is one base from a much larger clone. This chain uses TRBV4-2 with TRBJ2-7; D is perhaps TRBD2 (6 bases). CDR3 length: 15 residues. CDR1 and CDR2 (germline): LGHNA, YNFKEQ. Here the CDR3 reads CASSQQGLPSYEQHF. The DNA of the CDR3 is TGTGCCAGCAGCCAACAGGGACTCCCCTCCTACGAGCAGCACTTC.